This paragraph covers one T cell receptor (beta chain) sequence. The antigen is unknown. cDNA came from roughly 0.53 to 1 ug RNA primed by random hexamers. The CDR3 of TCR beta was amplified by immunoSEQ multiplex PCR across 54 Vbeta and 13 Jbeta. MiXCR was run by TCRdb on the immunoSEQ multiplex PCR reads, yielding one entry per CDR3 protein. The sample has roughly 140,000 distinct CDR3 sequences, around 94% seen once. The CDR3 has 16 amino acids. The ends lost 5 bases at V and 3 bases at J; junction bases unmatched: 10. The germline CDR1 and CDR2 sequences are MDHEN and SYDVKM. The record originates from a study of CD8 T cells in Susac syndrome. Findings of the study overall: That the number of individuals in its TCR sequencing and HLA analysis was relatively small was acknowledged by the study.

This clonotype was sampled from a human donor in good health. The chain joins TRBV28 to TRBJ1-1; 9 bases fit TRBD1. The sample taken for sequencing was CD8+ T cells from PBMCs. CDR3 DNA: TGTGCCAGCAGTCTCGGGACAGGGTTTGCGGACACTGAAGCTTTCTTT. As protein: CASSLGTGFADTEAFF.